The present T cell receptor (beta chain) was sequenced within a study of regulatory and conventional T cells in RAG deficiency. Genomic DNA came from blood conventional CD4+ T cells gated CD25-low CD127-high. Using immunoSEQ multiplex PCR, the repertoire was profiled, and TCRdb retains in-frame clones only, with some absent. The sample lists some 31,000 clones; about 95% were seen once. Germline-derived CDR1 and CDR2 are SGHNT and YENEEA. The V gene lost 5 bases and the J gene lost 1 base, with 16 bases spanning the gap. This CDR3 spans 16 amino acids. These data were likewise used in another study, on regulatory T cells. That source notes: Amplification used 52 TRBV primers and 13 TRBJ primers.

The TCR originated in a human donor in good health. The chain uses TRBV11-3 and TRBJ2-3, with D tentatively TRBD2 (6 bases). Sequences were obtained from CD25- CD4+ T cells sorted from blood. The chain's CDR3 is CASSQGGPRGTDTQYF. The CDR3 bases are TGTGCCAGCAGCCAGGGAGGCCCTAGGGGCACAGATACGCAGTATTTT.